Listed below are T cell receptor beta chains from one sample, sequenced in a study of T cell responses to AZD1222 COVID-19 vaccine. Profiling relied on immunoSEQ multiplex PCR, and the TCRdb table lists in-frame clones only, not all of them. The table has 150,000 to 200,000 clones, around nine tenths seen once. The sample was peripheral blood, taken 28 days after the second AZD1222 dose. These receptor sequences come from an adult who received the AZD1222 COVID-19 vaccine. CDR3s include the opening cysteine and the closing phenylalanine or tryptophan. D genes are given only for firm matches. A row's size may be missing; if present it is once, few, many or a size class.

D gene	clone size	V gene	J gene	CDR3 DNA	CDR3 protein
-	-	TRBV7-3	TRBJ2-2	TGTGCCAGCAGCTTACGGACGGAGTTCACCGGGGAGCTGTTTTTT	CASSLRTEFTGELFF
-	-	TRBV19	TRBJ2-1	TGTGCCAGCTCGGGTAATGTACCAGGAGATGAGCAGTTCTTC	CASSGNVPGDEQFF
-	-	TRBV5-1	TRBJ1-6	TGCGCCAGCAGCTTGGAGGGGCAGGGTAATTCACCCCTCCACTTT	CASSLEGQGNSPLHF
-	-	TRBV9	TRBJ1-1	TGTGCCAGCAGCCCACAGACTACCCGAGCTTTCTTT	CASSPQTTRAFF
TRBD1	-	TRBV6-2/TRBV6-3	TRBJ2-5	TGTGCCAGCAGTTTCACAGGGGGCCAAGAGACCCAGTACTTC	CASSFTGGQETQYF
-	-	TRBV18	TRBJ1-5	TGTGCCAGCTCACCTGGCATATTAAGCAATCAGCCCCAGCATTTT	CASSPGILSNQPQHF
TRBD1	-	TRBV20-1	TRBJ1-5	TGCAGTGCTAGTCAGGGGGTCGATAGCAATCAGCCCCAGCATTTT	CSASQGVDSNQPQHF
TRBD2	-	TRBV5-1	TRBJ2-1	TGCGCCAGCCGATCCAGCGGGGGGCCCTACAATGAGCAGTTCTTC	CASRSSGGPYNEQFF
TRBD1	-	TRBV7-9	TRBJ2-7	TGTGCCAGCAGGCCGGACAGGGTTAACGAGCAGTACTTC	CASRPDRVNEQYF
TRBD2	-	TRBV29-1	TRBJ2-1	TGCAGCGGGACTAGCGGGGGGGCCTATGAGCAGTTCTTC	CSGTSGGAYEQFF
TRBD2	-	TRBV2	TRBJ2-3	TGTGCCAGCAGTGGGCCTAGCGGGGGGGCCACAGATACGCAGTATTTT	CASSGPSGGATDTQYF
TRBD1	once	TRBV7-9	TRBJ1-3	TGTGCCAGCAGCCCAGGGGGCATCTCTGGAAACACCATATATTTT	CASSPGGISGNTIYF
TRBD1	-	TRBV30	TRBJ1-1	TGTGCCTGGCTAGAACAGGGGGCAAACACTGAAGCTTTCTTT	CAWLEQGANTEAFF
-	-	TRBV19	TRBJ1-5	TGTGCCAGTACCTCATGGGGAGACTTTCCCCAGCATTTT	CASTSWGDFPQHF
TRBD1	-	TRBV5-4	TRBJ2-3	TGTGCCAGCAGTTCCCGGGACAGGGGCACAGATACGCAGTATTTT	CASSSRDRGTDTQYF
TRBD1	-	TRBV5-1	TRBJ2-1	TGCGCCAGCAGGGACCGACAGGGGTACAATGAGCAGTTCTTC	CASRDRQGYNEQFF
-	-	TRBV7-8	TRBJ1-5	TGTGCCAGCAGCTTATTCGCCAGGGGACGCAATCAGCCCCAGCATTTT	CASSLFARGRNQPQHF
-	-	TRBV25-1	TRBJ1-2	TGTGCCAGCAGTGAGGGGGCGCATGGCTACACCTTC	CASSEGAHGYTF
-	-	TRBV5-1	TRBJ1-6	TGCGCCAGCAGCTTGTCGGCCAGGGATATAGGTTCACCCCTCCACTTT	CASSLSARDIGSPLHF
-	-	TRBV28	TRBJ2-7	TGTGCCAGCAGCCCCGGACGGGCCATTGGAGAGCAGTACTTC	CASSPGRAIGEQYF
-	-	TRBV18	TRBJ2-7	TGTGCCAGCTCACCACCCCAGGGTAACGAGCAGTACTTC	CASSPPQGNEQYF
TRBD1	few	TRBV19	TRBJ2-6	TGTGCCAGTAGTGGGTCACAGGGGGCTGGGGCCAACGTCCTGACTTTC	CASSGSQGAGANVLTF
-	-	TRBV10-3	TRBJ2-2	TGTGCCATCAGTGAGTCGGCCAGAAACACCGGGGAGCTGTTTTTT	CAISESARNTGELFF
-	-	TRBV29-1	TRBJ1-4	TGCAGCGTTGAAGGGGACCCAACTAATGAAAAACTGTTTTTT	CSVEGDPTNEKLFF
-	once	TRBV7-9	TRBJ1-5	TGTGCCAGCAGCTACCAATTCGGGACACGATATAGCAATCAGCCCCAGCATTTT	CASSYQFGTRYSNQPQHF
TRBD2	once	TRBV5-1	TRBJ2-1	TGCGCCAGCAGCTTCCTAGCGGGGGGGCCTCTAGGGAATGAGCAGTTCTTC	CASSFLAGGPLGNEQFF
TRBD2	-	TRBV5-1	TRBJ2-7	TGCGCCAGCAGCTTGGGTCTAGCGGGGCCCAGCTCCTACGAGCAGTACTTC	CASSLGLAGPSSYEQYF
-	-	TRBV29-1	TRBJ1-1	TGCAGCGTTGGGCCGGCGAACACTGAAGCTTTCTTT	CSVGPANTEAFF
TRBD2	-	TRBV29-1	TRBJ2-3	TGCAGCGTTGTCCGGGGGGGCTGGAATACGCAGTATTTT	CSVVRGGWNTQYF
-	-	TRBV2	TRBJ2-7	TGTGCCAGCAGTGCAGGGGTAGGGGGCGAGCAGTACTTC	CASSAGVGGEQYF
-	-	TRBV29-1	TRBJ2-7	TGCAGCGTTGAAGCCACTGAAGGGCAGTACTTC	CSVEATEGQYF
-	once	TRBV29-1	TRBJ2-7	TGCAGCGTTACGCAGGGGAGTGTCTACGAGCAGTACTTC	CSVTQGSVYEQYF
-	-	TRBV7-3	TRBJ2-3	TGTGCCAGCAGCTTAACAGTGGGCGCAAACACAGATACGCAGTATTTT	CASSLTVGANTDTQYF
TRBD1	-	TRBV7-2	TRBJ1-5	TGTGCCAGCAGCCCCCACGGACAGGGAGGACAGCCCCAGCATTTT	CASSPHGQGGQPQHF
-	-	TRBV5-1	TRBJ2-7	TGCGCCAGCAGCCCACGGACGGTCTCCTACGAGCAGTACTTC	CASSPRTVSYEQYF
-	-	TRBV6-2/TRBV6-3	TRBJ2-3	TGTGCCAGCAGTACTCCGGGACCCAACTCCGATACGCAGTATTTT	CASSTPGPNSDTQYF
-	-	TRBV12-3/TRBV12-4	TRBJ2-5	TGTGCCAGCAGTCTACCCCCCGGGGAGACCCAGTACTTC	CASSLPPGETQYF
TRBD1	-	TRBV5-1	TRBJ1-2	TGCGCCAGCAGCTTGGGACAGGGAGATGGCTACACCTTC	CASSLGQGDGYTF
-	-	TRBV7-2	TRBJ2-4	TGTGCCAGCAGTTTTAATACCGGGGGATTCGCCAAAAACATTCAGTACTTC	CASSFNTGGFAKNIQYF
TRBD1	once	TRBV6-2/TRBV6-3	TRBJ2-5	TGTGCCAGCAGTTACCGCCTAGGGACAGGGGTCGAGACCCAGTACTTC	CASSYRLGTGVETQYF
-	-	TRBV6-5	TRBJ1-2	TGTGCCAGCAGTTACTCGAAGGCTGGTGGGGCGGATGGCTACACCTTC	CASSYSKAGGADGYTF
TRBD1	-	TRBV5-4	TRBJ1-2	TGTGCCAGCAGCCCGGACAGGGCCCGCCTCTATGGCTACACCTTC	CASSPDRARLYGYTF
-	-	TRBV29-1	TRBJ1-5	TGCAGCGCCGGAGGGGGGATCAATCAGCCCCAGCATTTT	CSAGGGINQPQHF
TRBD1	-	TRBV11-2	TRBJ1-5	TGTGCCAGCAGCTGGGACAGGGGCAGCAATCAGCCCCAGCATTTT	CASSWDRGSNQPQHF
TRBD1	-	TRBV5-6	TRBJ1-4	TGTGCCAGCAGCTCTAAACAGGGGACACGTACTAATGAAAAACTGTTTTTT	CASSSKQGTRTNEKLFF
-	-	TRBV7-3	TRBJ1-1	TGTGCCAGCAGCCTTCAGGGGTATGGTGAAGCTTTCTTT	CASSLQGYGEAFF